Included here is one T cell receptor (beta chain) sequence, with context. Its cognate antigen is unknown. The entry originates in a study of lymphopenia after photon versus proton radiotherapy. Study-level results: Proton therapy kept repertoires fairly stable, unlike photons, which gained effector/memory cells.

The table came from immunoSEQ multiplex PCR; TCRdb's copy has only in-frame clones and leaves some out. The table lists approximately 170,000 clones, approximately 91% of them singletons. Germline CDR1 SGHKS, CDR2 YYEKEE (reference sequence). Trimming shortened V by 4 bases and J by 4 bases, and 14 bases separated the two germline ends. The CDR3 is 14 amino acids. The source is a middle-aged man with gastric cancer. Sequencing used peripheral blood, obtained from a patient treated with photon-based radiotherapy. The V call is TRBV5-5, the J call TRBJ2-5, with D uncertain. The CDR3 nucleotides are TGTGCCAGCAGCCTTGCTTTAGCTCGAGAGACCCAGTACTTC. Protein product: CASSLALARETQYF.